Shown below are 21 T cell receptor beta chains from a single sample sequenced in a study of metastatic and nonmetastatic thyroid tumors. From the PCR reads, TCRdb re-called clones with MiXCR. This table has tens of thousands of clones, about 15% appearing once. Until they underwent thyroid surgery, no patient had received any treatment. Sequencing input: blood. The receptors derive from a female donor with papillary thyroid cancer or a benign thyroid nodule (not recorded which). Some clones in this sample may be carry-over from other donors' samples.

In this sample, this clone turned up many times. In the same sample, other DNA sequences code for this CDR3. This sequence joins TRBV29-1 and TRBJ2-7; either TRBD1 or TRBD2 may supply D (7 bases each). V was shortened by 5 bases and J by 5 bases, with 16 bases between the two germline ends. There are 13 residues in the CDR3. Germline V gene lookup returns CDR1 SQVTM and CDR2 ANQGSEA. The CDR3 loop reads CSVQGGSFDEQYF. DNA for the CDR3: TGCAGCGTTCAGGGGGGGAGCTTTGACGAGCAGTACTTC.

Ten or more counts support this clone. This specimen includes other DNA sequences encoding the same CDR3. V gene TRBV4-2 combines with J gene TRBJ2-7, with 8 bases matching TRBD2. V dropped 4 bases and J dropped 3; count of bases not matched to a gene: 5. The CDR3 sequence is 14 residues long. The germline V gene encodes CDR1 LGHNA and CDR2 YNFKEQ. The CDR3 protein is CASSPGAGGYEQYF. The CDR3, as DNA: TGTGCCAGCAGCCCGGGGGCGGGGGGCTACGAGCAGTACTTC.

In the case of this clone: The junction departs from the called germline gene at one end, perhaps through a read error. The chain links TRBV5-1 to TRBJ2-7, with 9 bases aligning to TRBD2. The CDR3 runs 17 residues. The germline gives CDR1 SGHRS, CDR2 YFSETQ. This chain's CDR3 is CAGRETSGWAYEYEQYF. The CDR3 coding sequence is TGCGCCGGCAGGGAAACTAGCGGGTGGGCCTATGAGTACGAGCAGTACTTC.

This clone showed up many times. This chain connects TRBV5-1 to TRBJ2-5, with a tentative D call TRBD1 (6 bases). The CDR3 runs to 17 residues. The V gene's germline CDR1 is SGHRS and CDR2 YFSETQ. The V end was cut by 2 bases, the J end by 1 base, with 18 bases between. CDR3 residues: CASSFIQGVEGQETQYF. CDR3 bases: TGCGCCAGCAGCTTTATACAGGGAGTAGAGGGCCAAGAGACCCAGTACTTC. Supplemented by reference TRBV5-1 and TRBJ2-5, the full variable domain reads KAGVTQTPRYLIKTRGQQVTLSCSPISGHRSVSWYQQTPGQGLQFLFEYFSETQRNKGNFPGRFSGRQFSNSRSEMNVSTLELGDSALYLCASSFIQGVEGQETQYFGPGTRLLVL.

The CDR3 nucleotides read TGCAGTACTACCTGGACCGTCGAGCAGTACTTC. This translates into CSTTWTVEQYF. The chain is built from TRBV20-1 and TRBJ2-7; D is unresolved. This CDR3 contains 11 residues. The V and J ends lost 8 bases and 6 bases respectively, with 14 bases between them. Germline V CDR1 and CDR2: DFQATT, SNEGSKA (reference sequence).

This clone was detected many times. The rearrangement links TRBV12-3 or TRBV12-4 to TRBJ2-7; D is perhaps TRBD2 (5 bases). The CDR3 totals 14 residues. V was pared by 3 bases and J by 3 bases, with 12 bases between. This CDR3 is CASSLDRRFYEQYF. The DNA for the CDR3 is TGTGCCAGCAGTTTGGACCGGAGGTTCTACGAGCAGTACTTC.

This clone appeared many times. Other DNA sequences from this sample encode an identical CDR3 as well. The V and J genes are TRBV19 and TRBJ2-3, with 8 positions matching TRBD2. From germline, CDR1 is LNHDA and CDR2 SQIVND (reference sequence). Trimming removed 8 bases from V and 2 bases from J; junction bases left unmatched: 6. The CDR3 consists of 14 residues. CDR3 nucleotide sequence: TGTGCCAGTGGACTAGCCTTATACACAGATACGCAGTATTTT. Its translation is CASGLALYTDTQYF.

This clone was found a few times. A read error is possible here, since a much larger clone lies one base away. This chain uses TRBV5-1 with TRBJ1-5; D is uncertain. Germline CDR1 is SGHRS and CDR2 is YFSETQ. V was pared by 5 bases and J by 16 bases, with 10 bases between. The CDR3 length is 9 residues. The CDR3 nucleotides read TGCGCCAGCAGTCCGTCCCCTCATTTT. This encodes CASSPSPHF.

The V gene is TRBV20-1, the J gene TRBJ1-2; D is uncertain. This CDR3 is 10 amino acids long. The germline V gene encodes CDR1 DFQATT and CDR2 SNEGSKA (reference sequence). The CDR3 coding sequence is TGCAGCGCCAAGGTAGATAGCTACACCTTC. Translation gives CSAKVDSYTF.

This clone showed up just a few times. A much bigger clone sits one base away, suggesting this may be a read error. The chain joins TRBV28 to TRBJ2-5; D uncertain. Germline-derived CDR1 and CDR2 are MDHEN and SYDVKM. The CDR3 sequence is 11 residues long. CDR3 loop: CASAGQVTQYF. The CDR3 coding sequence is TGTGCCAGCGCAGGCCAAGTGACCCAGTACTTC. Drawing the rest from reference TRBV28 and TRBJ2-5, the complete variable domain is DVKVTQSSRYLVKRTGEKVFLECVQDMDHENMFWYRQDPGLGLRLIYFSYDVKMKEKGDIPEGYSVSREKKERFSLILESASTNQTSMYLCASAGQVTQYFGPGTRLLVL.

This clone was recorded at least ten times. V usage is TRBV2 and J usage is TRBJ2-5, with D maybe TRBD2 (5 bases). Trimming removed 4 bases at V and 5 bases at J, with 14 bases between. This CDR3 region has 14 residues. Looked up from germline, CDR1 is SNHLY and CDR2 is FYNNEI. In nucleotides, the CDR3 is TGTGCCAGCAGTGGAGGACTCCCTGGGGAGACCCAGTACTTC. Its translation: CASSGGLPGETQYF.

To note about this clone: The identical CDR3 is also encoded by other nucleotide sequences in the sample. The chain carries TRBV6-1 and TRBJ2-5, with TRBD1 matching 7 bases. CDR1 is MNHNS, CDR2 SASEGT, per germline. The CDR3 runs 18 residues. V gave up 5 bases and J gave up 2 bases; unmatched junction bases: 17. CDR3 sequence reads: CASSTLHAGTAFQETQYF. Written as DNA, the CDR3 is TGTGCCAGCAGTACGCTACACGCCGGGACAGCCTTTCAAGAGACCCAGTACTTC.

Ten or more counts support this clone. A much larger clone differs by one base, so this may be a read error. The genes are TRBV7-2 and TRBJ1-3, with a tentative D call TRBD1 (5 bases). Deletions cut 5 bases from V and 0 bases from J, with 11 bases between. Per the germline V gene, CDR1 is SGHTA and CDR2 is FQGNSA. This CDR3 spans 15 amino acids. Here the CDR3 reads CASSPGRISGNTIYF. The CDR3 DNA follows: TGTGCCAGCAGCCCGGGACGGATCTCTGGAAACACCATATATTTT.

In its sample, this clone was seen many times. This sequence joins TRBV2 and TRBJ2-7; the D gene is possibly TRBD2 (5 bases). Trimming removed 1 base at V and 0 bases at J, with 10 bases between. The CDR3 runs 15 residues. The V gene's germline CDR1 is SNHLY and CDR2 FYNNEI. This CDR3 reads CASSEGGLSSYEQYF. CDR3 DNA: TGTGCCAGCAGTGAAGGCGGACTCAGCTCCTACGAGCAGTACTTC.

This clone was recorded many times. CDR3 in amino acids: CASSQGKSGGPVADTQYF. Here the CDR3 DNA reads TGTGCCAGCAGCCAAGGGAAATCGGGGGGGCCGGTGGCAGATACGCAGTATTTT. The chain recombines TRBV3-1 with TRBJ2-3, with 8 positions matching TRBD2. Germline V gene lookup returns CDR1 LGHDT and CDR2 YNNKEL (reference sequence). V lost 1 base to trimming and J lost 4 bases; unmatched junction nucleotides: 13. This CDR3 comprises 18 residues.

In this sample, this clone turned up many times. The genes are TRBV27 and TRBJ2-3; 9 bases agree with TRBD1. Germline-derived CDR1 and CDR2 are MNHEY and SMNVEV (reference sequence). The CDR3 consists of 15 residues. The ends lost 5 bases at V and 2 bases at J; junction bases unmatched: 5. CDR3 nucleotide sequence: TGTGCCAGCAGTCTCTACAGGGGGCCCACAGATACGCAGTATTTT. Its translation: CASSLYRGPTDTQYF.

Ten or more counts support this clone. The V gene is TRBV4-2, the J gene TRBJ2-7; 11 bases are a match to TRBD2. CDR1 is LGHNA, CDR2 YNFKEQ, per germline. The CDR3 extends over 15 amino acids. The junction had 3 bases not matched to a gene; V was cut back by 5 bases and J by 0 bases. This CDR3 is CASSELAGDSYEQYF. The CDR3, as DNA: TGTGCCAGCAGCGAACTAGCGGGGGACTCCTACGAGCAGTACTTC.

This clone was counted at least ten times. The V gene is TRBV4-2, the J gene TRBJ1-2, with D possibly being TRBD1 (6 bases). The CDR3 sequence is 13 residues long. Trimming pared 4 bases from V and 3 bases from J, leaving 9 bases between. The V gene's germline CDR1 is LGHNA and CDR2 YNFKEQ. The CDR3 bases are TGTGCCAGCAGCCCCGGACAGCACTATGGCTACACCTTC. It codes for CASSPGQHYGYTF.

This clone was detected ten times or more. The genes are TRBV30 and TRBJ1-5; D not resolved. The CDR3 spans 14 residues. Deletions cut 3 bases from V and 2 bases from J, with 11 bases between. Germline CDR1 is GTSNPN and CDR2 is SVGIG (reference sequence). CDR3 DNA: TGTGCCTGGAGCGTCGGGTTGGGCAATCAGCCCCAGCATTTT. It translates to CAWSVGLGNQPQHF.

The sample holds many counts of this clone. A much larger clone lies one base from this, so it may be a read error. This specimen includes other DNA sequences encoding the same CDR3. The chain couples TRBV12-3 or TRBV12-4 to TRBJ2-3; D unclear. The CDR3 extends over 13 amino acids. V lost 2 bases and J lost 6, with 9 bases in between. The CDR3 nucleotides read TGTGCCAGCAGTTTAAAGGGTGGGGATACGCAGTATTTT. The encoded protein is CASSLKGGDTQYF.

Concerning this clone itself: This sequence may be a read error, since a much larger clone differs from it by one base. The CDR3 region is CAWGKKGLADIQYF. The CDR3 DNA follows: TGTGCCTGGGGTAAAAAGGGACTAGCGGACATTCAGTACTTC. The chain couples TRBV30 to TRBJ2-4; 11 bases line up with TRBD2. The junction had 8 bases not matched to a gene; V was cut back by 5 bases and J by 8 bases. Germline CDR1 and CDR2: GTSNPN and SVGIG (reference sequence). This CDR3 is built from 14 residues. Full variable domain (remainder filled in from reference TRBV30 and TRBJ2-4): SQTIHQWPATLVQPVGSPLSLECTVEGTSNPNLYWYRQAAGRGLQLLFYSVGIGQISSEVPQNLSASRPQDRQFILSSKKLLLSDSGFYLCAWGKKGLADIQYFGAGTRLSVL.